What follows are 22 T cell receptor beta chains derived from one specimen sequenced in a study of sequential checkpoint blockade in melanoma. The repertoire was sequenced with immunoSEQ multiplex PCR; TCRdb's copy has only in-frame clones and lacks some. The table includes about 6,900 clones, 75% to 85% detected once. Treatment noted: randomized to nivolumab then ipilimumab (arm A) or the reverse (arm B). The source was CD8+ T cells sorted from blood (inferred from file names), collected from a patient given nivolumab and ipilimumab in sequence. The receptors were sampled from a human donor with melanoma.

This rearrangement joins TRBV5-4 to TRBJ2-1; TRBD2 is a possible D gene (5 bases). Germline CDR1 reads SGHNT; CDR2 reads YYREEE (reference sequence). The germline V and J ends were trimmed by 1 base and 6 bases, with 8 bases remaining between them. CDR3 length: 13 residues. CDR3 sequence reads: CASSLIAGNEQFF. Here the CDR3 DNA reads TGTGCCAGCAGCTTGATTGCGGGCAATGAGCAGTTCTTC.

This rearrangement joins TRBV27 to TRBJ2-1; 11 positions match TRBD2. In germline, CDR1 is MNHEY, CDR2 SMNVEV (reference sequence). The CDR3 length is 16 residues. J lost 4 bases, V lost 3 bases, and 5 bases had no gene match. The DNA of the CDR3 is TGTGCCAGCAGTTTCACTGGACTAGCGGGTTACAATGAGCAGTTCTTC. Its translation: CASSFTGLAGYNEQFF.

This clone was detected only a few times. J is TRBJ2-1 and V is TRBV29-1; maybe TRBD1 (5 bases). The CDR3 loop spans 14 amino acids. V dropped 1 base and J dropped 0 bases, with 7 bases sitting between them. Germline V CDR1 and CDR2: SQVTM, ANQGSEA. For the CDR3, the DNA is TGCAGCGTTGAAGGACAGAACTCCTACAATGAGCAGTTCTTC. This gives the protein CSVEGQNSYNEQFF.

The sample holds a few counts of this clone. The chain uses TRBV28 and TRBJ2-1; TRBD2 matches 8 bases. Trimming took 2 bases from V and 8 from J; bases not matched to a gene: 5. CDR1 MDHEN and CDR2 SYDVKM come from the germline V gene. The length of the CDR3 is 14 residues. Here the CDR3 reads CASSLAGGTDEQFF. DNA of the CDR3: TGTGCCAGCAGTTTAGCGGGGGGCACAGATGAGCAGTTCTTC.

The rearrangement joins TRBV11-2 to TRBJ2-7, with TRBD2 identical over 14 bases. Germline V CDR1 and CDR2: SGHAT, FQNNGV. Trimming took 2 bases from V and 5 from J; bases not matched to a gene: 8. The CDR3 is 17 amino acids. Here the CDR3 DNA reads TGTGCCAGCAGCTTACTCCGGACTAGCGGGAGGTCCCACGAGCAGTACTTC. It is translated as CASSLLRTSGRSHEQYF.

This clone was counted a few times. In DNA, the CDR3 is TGTGCCAGCAACACAGGGGAAACTGAAGCTTTCTTT. Encoded protein: CASNTGETEAFF. The rearrangement joins TRBV4-2 to TRBJ1-1, with 7 bases fitting TRBD1. Germline-derived CDR1 and CDR2 are LGHNA and YNFKEQ. This CDR3 contains 12 residues. With 7 bases clipped from V and 5 bases from J, the junction kept 4 bases outside the gene matches.

The chain recombines TRBV19 with TRBJ2-2, with a tentative D call TRBD2 (6 bases). The CDR3 extends over 15 amino acids. V lost 5 bases, J lost 6 bases, and 16 bases lay in between. Germline V gene data show CDR1 as LNHDA and CDR2 as SQIVND (reference sequence). The DNA for the CDR3 is TGTGCCAGTAGTTTTCATCTCAGGGAGGCCGGGGAGCTGTTTTTT. Its translation is CASSFHLREAGELFF.

The genes are TRBV7-9 and TRBJ2-2; 8 bases match TRBD1. Losses at the gene ends were 5 bases for V and 2 bases for J; bases not matched to a gene: 7. This CDR3 is built from 16 residues. Germline loops: CDR1 SEHNR, CDR2 FQNEAQ (reference sequence). This chain's CDR3 is CASSSFQGANTGELFF. In DNA form, the CDR3 reads TGTGCCAGCAGCAGTTTTCAGGGGGCAAACACCGGGGAGCTGTTTTTT.

The chain joins TRBV2 to TRBJ1-2, with TRBD1 as a possible D gene (6 bases). CDR1 and CDR2 (germline): SNHLY, FYNNEI. The ends were cut back, 7 bases at V and 3 bases at J, with 12 bases in the middle. This CDR3 spans 13 amino acids. CDR3 DNA: TGTGCCAGCACTGACCGGACAGACTATGGCTACACCTTC. Encoded protein: CASTDRTDYGYTF.

This clone was recorded only once. V and J are TRBV5-4 and TRBJ2-7; 7 bases map to TRBD1. Germline CDR1 reads SGHNT; CDR2 reads YYREEE (reference sequence). The CDR3 loop spans 14 amino acids. Trimming cost V 0 bases and J 2 bases; bases outside gene matches: 2. CDR3 bases: TGTGCCAGCAGCTTGGGGACAGGCCCCTACGAGCAGTACTTC. It is translated as CASSLGTGPYEQYF.

The chain couples TRBV5-4 to TRBJ2-3; 9 nucleotides agree with TRBD1. The CDR3 has 16 residues. V trimming: 4 bases; J trimming: 6 bases; junction bases outside the gene matches: 12. Germline V gives CDR1 SGHNT, CDR2 YYREEE (reference sequence). The CDR3 here is CASSLDRGPFGDTQYF. The CDR3 bases are TGTGCCAGCAGCCTGGACAGGGGCCCCTTCGGGGATACGCAGTATTTT.

This sequence joins TRBV27 and TRBJ1-2, with TRBD1 matching over 7 bases. The junction had 10 bases not matched to a gene; V was cut back by 5 bases and J by 10 bases. The germline V gene has CDR1 MNHEY and CDR2 SMNVEV (reference sequence). The CDR3 sequence is 13 residues long. In nucleotides, the CDR3 is TGTGCCAGCAGTCTAACAGGGGTCGACGACTACACCTTC. It codes for CASSLTGVDDYTF.

V is TRBV28 and J is TRBJ2-7; D call uncertain. Trimming took off 3 bases at V and 0 bases at J, with 15 bases between the two ends. Per the germline V gene, CDR1 is MDHEN and CDR2 is SYDVKM. CDR3 length equals 16 residues. The CDR3 bases are TGTGCCAGCAGTTTGCGCGGCAGTACCCTCTCCTACGAGCAGTACTTC. Its protein is CASSLRGSTLSYEQYF.

The rearrangement uses TRBV4-3 and TRBJ2-1, with TRBD2 matching over 13 bases. V shed 3 bases and J 5 bases; nucleotides not matched to a gene: 10. Germline V gene sequence: CDR1 LGHNA, CDR2 YSLEER. This CDR3 has 18 amino acids. The CDR3 nucleotides read TGCGCCAGCAGCCATTTAGGACTAGCGGGAGACGTCCACAATGAGCAGTTCTTC. Encoded protein: CASSHLGLAGDVHNEQFF.

This CDR3 reads CASSFALADPSYNEQFF. The CDR3 nucleotides are TGTGCCAGCAGTTTCGCCCTAGCGGACCCCTCCTACAATGAGCAGTTCTTC. This chain connects TRBV27 to TRBJ2-1, with TRBD2 matching over 7 bases. J was trimmed by 0 bases and V by 3 bases; bases with no gene match: 8. This CDR3 is 17 amino acids long. CDR1 is MNHEY, CDR2 SMNVEV, per germline (reference sequence).

This clone was counted a few times. V is TRBV10-2 and J is TRBJ2-7; tentatively, D is TRBD1 (6 bases). Between the trimmed V and J ends, which lost 5 bases and 0 bases, there was a span of 14 bases. The CDR3 extends over 15 amino acids. CDR1 is WSHSY, CDR2 SAAADI, per germline. The CDR3 DNA reads TGCGCCAGCAGTTTAGACAGGACGAGCTCCTACGAGCAGTACTTC. Residues: CASSLDRTSSYEQYF.

Of note for this clone: Germline is not matched at one junction end, which may reflect a read error. V gene TRBV5-6 combines with J gene TRBJ2-1, with 9 bases matching TRBD2. Per the germline V gene, CDR1 is SGHDT and CDR2 is YYEEEE. The CDR3 has 16 residues. The CDR3 is CAGSALAGSRYNEQFF. For the CDR3, the DNA is TGTGCCGGCAGCGCGCTAGCGGGATCTCGCTACAATGAGCAGTTCTTC.

This rearrangement joins TRBV29-1 to TRBJ2-1; D perhaps matches TRBD2 (6 bases). The germline V gene has CDR1 SQVTM and CDR2 ANQGSEA. The ends were cut back, 4 bases at V and 10 bases at J, with 11 bases in the middle. The CDR3 has 11 amino acids. The CDR3 protein is CSVGGREEQFF. The CDR3 nucleotides read TGCAGCGTTGGGGGCCGGGAGGAGCAGTTCTTC.

This chain links TRBV10-1 with TRBJ2-2, with D possibly TRBD1 on 7 matching bases. The germline V gene encodes CDR1 WNHNN and CDR2 SYGVQD (reference sequence). The CDR3 sequence is 19 residues long. V was pared by 7 bases and J by 3 bases, with 27 bases between. The CDR3 loop reads CASTQGGLAPRRDTGELFF. In DNA, the CDR3 is TGCGCCAGCACCCAGGGGGGTCTAGCCCCGAGGAGAGACACCGGGGAGCTGTTTTTT.

The CDR3 coding sequence is TGTGCCACACGTCGACTAGCGGGAGGTACCGCATACGAGCAGTACTTC. Its protein is CATRRLAGGTAYEQYF. The genes are TRBV27 and TRBJ2-7; 13 nucleotides match TRBD2. Losses at the gene ends were 10 bases for V and 4 bases for J; bases not matched to a gene: 13. The CDR3 loop spans 16 amino acids. The V gene's germline CDR1 is MNHEY and CDR2 SMNVEV (reference sequence).

This clone has just a few counts. The CDR3 reads CASSPGTHYGYTF. In DNA, the CDR3 is TGTGCCAGCAGTCCCGGGACACACTATGGCTACACCTTC. This chain connects TRBV5-7 to TRBJ1-2; D might be TRBD1 (6 bases). TRBV5-7 is an ORF for which the function is uncertain. The V end was cut by 5 bases, the J end by 3 bases, with 11 bases between. CDR3 length equals 13 residues.

This clone was found a few times. V gene TRBV9 combines with J gene TRBJ2-1; D remains ambiguous. The CDR3 extends over 13 amino acids. The V end lost 0 bases, the J end lost 9 bases, and 10 bases lay between the germline ends. Germline-derived CDR1 and CDR2 are SGDLS and YYNGEE. The CDR3 region has the DNA TGTGCCAGCAGCGTAGGCGGTGACGCTGAGCAGTTCTTC. Amino acid sequence: CASSVGGDAEQFF.